These 13 T cell receptor beta chains originate from one sample sequenced in a study of T cell changes during pregnancy in multiple sclerosis. TCRdb keeps only in-frame clones here, not all; method: immunoSEQ multiplex PCR. This sample has approximately 120,000 clones, with 90% to 96% found just once. Specimen: peripheral blood, collected after pregnancy. The receptors stem from a female donor with multiple sclerosis, enrolled in a pregnancy study.

This clone is a singleton in its sample. The chain couples TRBV14 to TRBJ2-7; possibly TRBD2 for D (6 bases). V lost 4 bases to trimming and J lost 2 bases, with 15 bases between them. CDR3 length: 15 residues. Germline V lookup: CDR1 SGHDN, CDR2 FVKESK. CDR3 amino acids: CASSRISGAPYEQYF. CDR3 nucleotides: TGTGCCAGCAGCCGTATTTCGGGAGCCCCCTACGAGCAGTACTTC.

DNA of the CDR3: TGTGCCAGCTCACCATTAGGGGACAATGAGCAGTTCTTC. Translating it yields CASSPLGDNEQFF. The J gene is TRBJ2-1, the V gene TRBV18, with D maybe TRBD1 (5 bases). V shed 2 bases and J shed 5 bases, with 7 bases lying between them. The CDR3 totals 13 residues. The germline V gene encodes CDR1 KGHSH and CDR2 LQKENI. The whole variable domain, filled in from reference TRBV18 and TRBJ2-1, reads NAGVMQNPRHLVRRRGQEARLRCSPMKGHSHVYWYRQLPEEGLKFMVYLQKENIIDESGMPKERFSAEFPKEGPSILRIQQVVRGDSAAYFCASSPLGDNEQFFGPGTRLTVL.

The chain links TRBV5-1 to TRBJ2-3; 11 bases match TRBD2. Germline CDR1 is SGHRS and CDR2 is YFSETQ. Unmatched junction bases numbered 8, after V lost 3 bases and J lost 2 bases. The length of the CDR3 is 17 residues. CDR3 nucleotide sequence: TGCGCCAGCAGCTCGGACGGACTAGCGGGCCTCACAGATACGCAGTATTTT. Its translation: CASSSDGLAGLTDTQYF.

This rearrangement joins TRBV5-1 to TRBJ2-7, with D tentatively TRBD2 (7 bases). Germline V CDR1 and CDR2: SGHRS, YFSETQ. The V gene lost 4 bases and the J gene lost 6 bases, with 17 bases spanning the gap. This CDR3 spans 14 amino acids. DNA of the CDR3: TGCGCCAGCAGCGGGGGGGGCCTCGTCGGCGAGCAGTACTTC. It translates to CASSGGGLVGEQYF.

The chain uses TRBV10-3 and TRBJ1-1, with TRBD1 identical over 10 bases. V dropped 4 bases and J dropped 5; count of bases not matched to a gene: 10. Germline-derived CDR1 and CDR2 are ENHRY and SYGVKD. The CDR3 totals 16 residues. The CDR3 spells CAISVGTGDIWTEAFF. The CDR3 DNA sequence: TGTGCCATCAGTGTCGGGACAGGGGATATCTGGACTGAAGCTTTCTTT.

The chain recombines TRBV6-5 with TRBJ2-1, with TRBD1 matching 7 bases. Per the germline V gene, CDR1 is MNHEY and CDR2 is SVGAGI. CDR3 length: 14 amino acids. V lost 4 bases and J lost 0; bases outside the gene matches: 0. CDR3 in amino acids: CASSWDSSYNEQFF. The CDR3 nucleotides read TGTGCCAGCAGTTGGGACAGCTCCTACAATGAGCAGTTCTTC.

The V gene is TRBV28, the J gene TRBJ2-7, with TRBD2 matching over 8 bases. This CDR3 comprises 15 residues. With 7 bases clipped from V and 2 bases from J, the junction kept 10 bases outside the gene matches. Germline CDR1 and CDR2: MDHEN and SYDVKM. CDR3 amino acids: CASIPRRAGAYEQYF. DNA of the CDR3: TGTGCCAGCATTCCCCGTCGAGCGGGAGCCTACGAGCAGTACTTC.

The V gene is TRBV28, the J gene TRBJ1-5, with 7 nucleotides matching TRBD1. J lost 2 bases, V lost 4 bases, and 5 bases had no gene match. Germline lookup yields CDR1 MDHEN and CDR2 SYDVKM. CDR3 length: 15 amino acids. CDR3 DNA sequence: TGTGCCAGCAGTTCCGGAGGGACAGGCAATCAGCCCCAGCATTTT. Amino acid sequence: CASSSGGTGNQPQHF. Full variable domain (outside the CDR3, taken from reference TRBV28 and TRBJ1-5): DVKVTQSSRYLVKRTGEKVFLECVQDMDHENMFWYRQDPGLGLRLIYFSYDVKMKEKGDIPEGYSVSREKKERFSLILESASTNQTSMYLCASSSGGTGNQPQHFGDGTRLSIL.

This chain joins TRBV4-1 and TRBJ1-3; 8 positions agree with TRBD1. The length of the CDR3 is 18 residues. Germline V gene sequence: CDR1 MGHRA, CDR2 YSYEKL. After removal of 1 base from V and 0 bases from J, the junction contained 8 bases not matched to a gene. The CDR3 is CASSQGRDRTNSGNTIYF. The CDR3 nucleotides are TGCGCCAGCAGCCAAGGTCGGGACAGGACTAACTCTGGAAACACCATATATTTT.

The V and J genes are TRBV27 and TRBJ1-5; the D is unclear. Trimming cost V 6 bases and J 0 bases, with 6 bases left between them. This CDR3 region has 13 residues. The germline V gene has CDR1 MNHEY and CDR2 SMNVEV (reference sequence). The CDR3 DNA reads TGTGCCAGCAGGCAGCGTAGCAATCAGCCCCAGCATTTT. This sequence encodes CASRQRSNQPQHF.

The rearrangement joins TRBV28 to TRBJ2-7; the D gene is possibly TRBD1 (5 bases). The V gene's germline CDR1 is MDHEN and CDR2 SYDVKM. Trimming took 4 bases from V and 7 from J, leaving 17 bases between them. The length of the CDR3 is 14 residues. The CDR3 is CASSSPGPAGEQYF. CDR3 sequence (DNA): TGTGCCAGCAGTTCCCCCGGGCCAGCAGGGGAGCAGTACTTC.

V usage is TRBV7-8 and J usage is TRBJ2-2, with a weak D call TRBD2 (5 bases). The V and J ends lost 8 bases and 6 bases respectively, with 10 bases between them. CDR3 size: 12 residues. In germline, CDR1 is SGHVS, CDR2 FQNEAQ. The CDR3 loop reads CASGLWPGELFF. The CDR3 DNA reads TGTGCCAGCGGACTCTGGCCCGGGGAGCTGTTTTTT.

The chain carries TRBV11-2 and TRBJ1-4, with 7 nucleotides matching TRBD1. This CDR3 is built from 15 residues. CDR1 is SGHAT and CDR2 is FQNNGV in the germline V gene. V was clipped by 2 bases and J by 3 bases; unmatched bases: 3. Written as DNA, the CDR3 is TGTGCCAGCAGCTTATGGGGACAGCCTAATGAAAAACTGTTTTTT. Translating it yields CASSLWGQPNEKLFF.